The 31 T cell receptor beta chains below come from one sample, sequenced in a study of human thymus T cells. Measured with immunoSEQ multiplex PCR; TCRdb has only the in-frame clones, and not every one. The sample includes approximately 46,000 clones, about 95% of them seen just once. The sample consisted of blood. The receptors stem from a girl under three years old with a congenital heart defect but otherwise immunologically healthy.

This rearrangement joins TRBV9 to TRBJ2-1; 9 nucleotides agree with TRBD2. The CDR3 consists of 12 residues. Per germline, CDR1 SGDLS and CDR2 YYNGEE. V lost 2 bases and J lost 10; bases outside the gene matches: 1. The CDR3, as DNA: TGTGCCAGCAGCGTGCTAGCGGGGGAGCAGTTCTTC. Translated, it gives CASSVLAGEQFF.

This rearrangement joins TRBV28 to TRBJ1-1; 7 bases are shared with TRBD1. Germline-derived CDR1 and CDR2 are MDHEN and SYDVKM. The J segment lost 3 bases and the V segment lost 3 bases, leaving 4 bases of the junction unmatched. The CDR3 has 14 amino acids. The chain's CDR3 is CASSFGDRDTEAFF. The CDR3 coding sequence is TGTGCCAGCAGTTTCGGTGACAGGGACACTGAAGCTTTCTTT.

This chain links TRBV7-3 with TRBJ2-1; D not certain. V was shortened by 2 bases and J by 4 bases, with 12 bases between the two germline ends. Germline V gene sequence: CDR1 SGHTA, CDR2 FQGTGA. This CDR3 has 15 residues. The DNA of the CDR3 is TGTGCCAGCAGCTTAGCAGGAGCCAAATACAATGAGCAGTTCTTC. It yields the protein CASSLAGAKYNEQFF.

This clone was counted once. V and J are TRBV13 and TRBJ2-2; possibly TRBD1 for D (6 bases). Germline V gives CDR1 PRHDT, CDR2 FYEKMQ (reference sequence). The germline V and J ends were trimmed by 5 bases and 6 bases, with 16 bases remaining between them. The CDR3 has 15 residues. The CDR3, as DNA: TGTGCCAGCAGCCCAACAGGGAAATGGGCCGGGGAGCTGTTTTTT. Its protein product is CASSPTGKWAGELFF.

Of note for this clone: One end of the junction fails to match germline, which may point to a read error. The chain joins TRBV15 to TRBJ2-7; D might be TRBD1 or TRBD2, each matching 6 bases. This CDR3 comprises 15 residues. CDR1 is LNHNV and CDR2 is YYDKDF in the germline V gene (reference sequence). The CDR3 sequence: CATRAVGGPSNEQYF. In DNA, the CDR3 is TGTGCCACCCGAGCCGTGGGGGGCCCCTCCAACGAGCAGTACTTC.

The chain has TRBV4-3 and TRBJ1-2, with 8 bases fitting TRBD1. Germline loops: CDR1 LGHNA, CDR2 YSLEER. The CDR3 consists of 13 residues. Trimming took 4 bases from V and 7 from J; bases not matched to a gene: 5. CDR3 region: CASSPGGAVGYTF. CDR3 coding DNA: TGCGCCAGCAGCCCAGGGGGCGCGGTTGGCTACACCTTC.

CDR3 coding DNA: TGCGCCAGCAGGCGTACTAGCGGAGAGACCCAGTACTTC. As protein: CASRRTSGETQYF. The rearrangement links TRBV5-1 to TRBJ2-5; 8 bases map to TRBD2. The germline V gene encodes CDR1 SGHRS and CDR2 YFSETQ. The CDR3 is 13 residues long. The ends lost 5 bases at V and 4 bases at J; junction bases unmatched: 4.

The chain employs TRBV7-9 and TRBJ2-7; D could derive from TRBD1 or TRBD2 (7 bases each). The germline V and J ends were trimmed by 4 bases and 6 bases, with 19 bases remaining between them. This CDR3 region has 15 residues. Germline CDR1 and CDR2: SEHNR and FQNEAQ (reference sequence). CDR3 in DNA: TGTGCCAGCAGCTCCTGGGGGGGACAGAAGCGCGAGCAGTACTTC. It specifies CASSSWGGQKREQYF. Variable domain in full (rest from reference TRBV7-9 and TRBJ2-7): DTGVSQNPRHKITKRGQNVTFRCDPISEHNRLYWYRQTLGQGPEFLTYFQNEAQLEKSRLLSDRFSAERPKGSFSTLEIQRTEQGDSAMYLCASSSWGGQKREQYFGPGTRLTVT.

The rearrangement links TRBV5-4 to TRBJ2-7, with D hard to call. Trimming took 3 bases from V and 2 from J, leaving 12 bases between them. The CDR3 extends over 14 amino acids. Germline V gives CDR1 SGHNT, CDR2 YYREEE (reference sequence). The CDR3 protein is CASSSPGLTYEQYF. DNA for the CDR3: TGTGCCAGCAGCTCTCCCGGGTTAACCTACGAGCAGTACTTC. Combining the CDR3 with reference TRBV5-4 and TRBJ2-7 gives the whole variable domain ETGVTQSPTHLIKTRGQQVTLRCSSQSGHNTVSWYQQALGQGPQFIFQYYREEENGRGNFPPRFSGLQFPNYSSELNVNALELDDSALYLCASSSPGLTYEQYFGPGTRLTVT.

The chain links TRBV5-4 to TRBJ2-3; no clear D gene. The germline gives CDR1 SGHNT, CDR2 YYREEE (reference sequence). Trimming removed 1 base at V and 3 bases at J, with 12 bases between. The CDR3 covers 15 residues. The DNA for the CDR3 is TGTGCCAGCAGCTTGAGGCTTGGACGAACAGATACGCAGTATTTT. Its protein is CASSLRLGRTDTQYF. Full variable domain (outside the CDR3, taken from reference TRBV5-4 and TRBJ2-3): ETGVTQSPTHLIKTRGQQVTLRCSSQSGHNTVSWYQQALGQGPQFIFQYYREEENGRGNFPPRFSGLQFPNYSSELNVNALELDDSALYLCASSLRLGRTDTQYFGPGTRLTVL.

The CDR3 sequence: CASSPPTGPLYGYTF. As DNA, the CDR3 is TGTGCCAGCTCACCACCGACAGGGCCCCTCTATGGCTACACCTTC. This chain joins TRBV18 and TRBJ1-2; 7 bases fit TRBD1. The V segment lost 0 bases and the J segment 4 bases; nucleotides outside the gene matches: 5. Germline CDR1 reads KGHSH; CDR2 reads LQKENI. The CDR3 is 15 amino acids.

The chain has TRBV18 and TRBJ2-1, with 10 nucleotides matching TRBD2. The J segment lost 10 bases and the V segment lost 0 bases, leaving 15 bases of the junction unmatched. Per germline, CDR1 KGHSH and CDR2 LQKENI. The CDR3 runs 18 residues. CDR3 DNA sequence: TGTGCCAGCTCACCACCCCTCGGGACTAGCGATCGATATGAGGAGCAGTTCTTC. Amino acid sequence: CASSPPLGTSDRYEEQFF. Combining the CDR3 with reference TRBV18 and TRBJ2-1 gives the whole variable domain NAGVMQNPRHLVRRRGQEARLRCSPMKGHSHVYWYRQLPEEGLKFMVYLQKENIIDESGMPKERFSAEFPKEGPSILRIQQVVRGDSAAYFCASSPPLGTSDRYEEQFFGPGTRLTVL.

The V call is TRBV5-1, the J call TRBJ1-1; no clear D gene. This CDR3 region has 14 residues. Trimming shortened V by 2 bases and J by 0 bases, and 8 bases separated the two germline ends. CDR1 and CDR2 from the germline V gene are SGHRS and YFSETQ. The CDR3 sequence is CASSFGEMNTEAFF. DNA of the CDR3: TGCGCCAGCAGCTTTGGCGAAATGAACACTGAAGCTTTCTTT.

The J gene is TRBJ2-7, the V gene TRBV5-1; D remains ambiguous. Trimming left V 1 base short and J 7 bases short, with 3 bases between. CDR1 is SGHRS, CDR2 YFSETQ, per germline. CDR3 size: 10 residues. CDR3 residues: CASSLTEQYF. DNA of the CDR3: TGCGCCAGCAGCTTGACAGAGCAGTACTTC.

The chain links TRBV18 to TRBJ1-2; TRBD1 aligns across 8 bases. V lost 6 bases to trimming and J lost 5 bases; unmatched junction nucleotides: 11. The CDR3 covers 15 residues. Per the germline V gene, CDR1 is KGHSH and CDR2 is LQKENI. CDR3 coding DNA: TGTGCCAGCTCGGAGGACCTTCAGGGGGCTTATGGCTACACCTTC. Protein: CASSEDLQGAYGYTF.

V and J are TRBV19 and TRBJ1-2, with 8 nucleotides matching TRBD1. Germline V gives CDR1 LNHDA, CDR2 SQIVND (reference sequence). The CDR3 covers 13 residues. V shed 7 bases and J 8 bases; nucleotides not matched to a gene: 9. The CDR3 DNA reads TGTGCCAGTAAGAACAGGGGGTTTAACGGCTACACCTTC. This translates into CASKNRGFNGYTF. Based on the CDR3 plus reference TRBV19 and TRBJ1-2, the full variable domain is DGGITQSPKYLFRKEGQNVTLSCEQNLNHDAMYWYRQDPGQGLRLIYYSQIVNDFQKGDIAEGYSVSREKKESFPLTVTSAQKNPTAFYLCASKNRGFNGYTFGSGTRLTVV.

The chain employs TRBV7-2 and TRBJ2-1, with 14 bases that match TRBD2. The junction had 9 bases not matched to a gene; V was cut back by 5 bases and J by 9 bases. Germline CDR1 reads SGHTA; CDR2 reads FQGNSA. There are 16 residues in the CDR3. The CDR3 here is CASSRLAGGPRGEQFF. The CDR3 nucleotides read TGTGCCAGCAGCCGACTAGCGGGAGGGCCGAGGGGTGAGCAGTTCTTC.

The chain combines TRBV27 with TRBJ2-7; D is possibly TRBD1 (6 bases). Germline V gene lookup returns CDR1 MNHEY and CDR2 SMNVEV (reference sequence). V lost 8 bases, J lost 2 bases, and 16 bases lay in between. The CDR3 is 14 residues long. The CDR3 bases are TGTGCCAGCGGACACCGGACAGTAGCCTACGAGCAGTACTTC. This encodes CASGHRTVAYEQYF.

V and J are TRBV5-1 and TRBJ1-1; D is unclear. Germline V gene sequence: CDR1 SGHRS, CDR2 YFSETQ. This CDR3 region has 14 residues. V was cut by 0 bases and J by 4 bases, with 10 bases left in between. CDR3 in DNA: TGCGCCAGCAGCTTGGGGACGTCGAGCACTGAAGCTTTCTTT. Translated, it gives CASSLGTSSTEAFF. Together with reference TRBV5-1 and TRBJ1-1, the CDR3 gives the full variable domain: KAGVTQTPRYLIKTRGQQVTLSCSPISGHRSVSWYQQTPGQGLQFLFEYFSETQRNKGNFPGRFSGRQFSNSRSEMNVSTLELGDSALYLCASSLGTSSTEAFFGQGTRLTVV.

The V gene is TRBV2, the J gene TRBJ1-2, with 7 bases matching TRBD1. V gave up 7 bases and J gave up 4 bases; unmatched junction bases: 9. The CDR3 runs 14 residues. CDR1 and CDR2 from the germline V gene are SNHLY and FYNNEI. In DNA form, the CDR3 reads TGTGCCAGCAATGGCGGACAGGTCATCTATGGCTACACCTTC. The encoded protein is CASNGGQVIYGYTF. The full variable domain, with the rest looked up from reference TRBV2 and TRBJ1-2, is EPEVTQTPSHQVTQMGQEVILRCVPISNHLYFYWYRQILGQKVEFLVSFYNNEISEKSEIFDDQFSVERPDGSNFTLKIRSTKLEDSAMYFCASNGGQVIYGYTFGSGTRLTVV.

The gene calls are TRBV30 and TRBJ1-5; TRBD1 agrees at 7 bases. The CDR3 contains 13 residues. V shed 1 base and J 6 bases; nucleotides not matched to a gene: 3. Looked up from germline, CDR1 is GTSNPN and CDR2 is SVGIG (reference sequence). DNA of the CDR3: TGTGCCTGGAGTGGACAGGGAGGTCAGCCCCAGCATTTT. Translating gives CAWSGQGGQPQHF.

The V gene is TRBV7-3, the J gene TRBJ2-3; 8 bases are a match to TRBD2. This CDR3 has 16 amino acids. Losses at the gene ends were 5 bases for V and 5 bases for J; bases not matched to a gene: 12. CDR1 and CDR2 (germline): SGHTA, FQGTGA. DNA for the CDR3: TGTGCCAGCAGCCCCGGGGGCGGGAGGCCACGAGATACGCAGTATTTT. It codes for CASSPGGGRPRDTQYF.

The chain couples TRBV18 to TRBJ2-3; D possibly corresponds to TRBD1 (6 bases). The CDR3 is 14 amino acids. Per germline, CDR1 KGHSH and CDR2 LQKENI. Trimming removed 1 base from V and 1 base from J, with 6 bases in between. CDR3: CASSPRQGTDTQYF. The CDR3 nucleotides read TGTGCCAGCTCACCACGACAGGGCACAGATACGCAGTATTTT.

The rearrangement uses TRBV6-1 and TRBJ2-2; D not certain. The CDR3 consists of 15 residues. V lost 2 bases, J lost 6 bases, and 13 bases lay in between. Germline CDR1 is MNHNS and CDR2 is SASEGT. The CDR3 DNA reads TGTGCCAGCAGTGAAAACCTGGGATGGTCCGGGGAGCTGTTTTTT. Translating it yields CASSENLGWSGELFF.

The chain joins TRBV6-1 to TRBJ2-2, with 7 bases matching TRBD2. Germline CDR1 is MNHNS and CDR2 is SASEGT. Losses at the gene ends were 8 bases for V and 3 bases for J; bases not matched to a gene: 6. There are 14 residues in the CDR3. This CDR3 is CASGGGGDTGELFF. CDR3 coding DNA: TGTGCCAGCGGCGGGGGAGGGGACACCGGGGAGCTGTTTTTT.

CDR3 coding DNA: TGCGCCAGCAGCTTAAGCGGGACTATAGGCATTCAGTACTTC. It is translated as CASSLSGTIGIQYF. The chain uses TRBV5-1 and TRBJ2-4; 7 nucleotides line up with TRBD2. The germline CDR1 and CDR2 sequences are SGHRS and YFSETQ. The CDR3 has 14 amino acids. J gave up 9 bases and V 2 bases, and 8 bases lay outside the gene matches.

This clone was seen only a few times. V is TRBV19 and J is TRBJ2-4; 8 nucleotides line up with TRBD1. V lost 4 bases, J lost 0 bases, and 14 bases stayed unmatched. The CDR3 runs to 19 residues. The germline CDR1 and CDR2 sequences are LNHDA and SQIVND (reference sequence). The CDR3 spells CASSTGGRRLALAKNIQYF. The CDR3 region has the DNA TGTGCCAGTAGTACAGGGGGCCGACGATTGGCCTTAGCCAAAAACATTCAGTACTTC. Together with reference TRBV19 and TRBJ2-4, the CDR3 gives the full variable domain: DGGITQSPKYLFRKEGQNVTLSCEQNLNHDAMYWYRQDPGQGLRLIYYSQIVNDFQKGDIAEGYSVSREKKESFPLTVTSAQKNPTAFYLCASSTGGRRLALAKNIQYFGAGTRLSVL.

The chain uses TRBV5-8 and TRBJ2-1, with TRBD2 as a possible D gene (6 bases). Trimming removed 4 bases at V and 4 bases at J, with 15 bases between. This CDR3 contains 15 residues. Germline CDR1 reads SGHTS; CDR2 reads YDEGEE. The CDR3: CASSVRRGRYNEQFF. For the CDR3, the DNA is TGTGCCAGCAGCGTCCGGCGGGGCCGATACAATGAGCAGTTCTTC.

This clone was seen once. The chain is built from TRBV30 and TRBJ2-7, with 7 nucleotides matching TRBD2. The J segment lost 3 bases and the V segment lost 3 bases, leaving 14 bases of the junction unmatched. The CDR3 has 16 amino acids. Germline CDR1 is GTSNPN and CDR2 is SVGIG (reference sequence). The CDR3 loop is CAWRLLGGVESYEQYF. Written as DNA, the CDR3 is TGTGCCTGGAGGCTTTTGGGGGGGGTGGAGAGCTACGAGCAGTACTTC.

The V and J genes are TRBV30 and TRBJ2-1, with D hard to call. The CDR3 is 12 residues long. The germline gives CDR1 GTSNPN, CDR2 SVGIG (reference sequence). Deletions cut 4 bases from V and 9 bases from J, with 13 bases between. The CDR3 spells CAWTQLLGEQFF. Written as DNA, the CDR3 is TGTGCCTGGACCCAACTACTGGGTGAGCAGTTCTTC.

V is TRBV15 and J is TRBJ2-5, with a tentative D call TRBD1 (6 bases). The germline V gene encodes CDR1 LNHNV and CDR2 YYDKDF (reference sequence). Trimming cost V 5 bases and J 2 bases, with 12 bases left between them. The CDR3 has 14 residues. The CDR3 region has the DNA TGTGCCACCAGCCCTCAGGGGATACAAGAGACCCAGTACTTC. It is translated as CATSPQGIQETQYF.